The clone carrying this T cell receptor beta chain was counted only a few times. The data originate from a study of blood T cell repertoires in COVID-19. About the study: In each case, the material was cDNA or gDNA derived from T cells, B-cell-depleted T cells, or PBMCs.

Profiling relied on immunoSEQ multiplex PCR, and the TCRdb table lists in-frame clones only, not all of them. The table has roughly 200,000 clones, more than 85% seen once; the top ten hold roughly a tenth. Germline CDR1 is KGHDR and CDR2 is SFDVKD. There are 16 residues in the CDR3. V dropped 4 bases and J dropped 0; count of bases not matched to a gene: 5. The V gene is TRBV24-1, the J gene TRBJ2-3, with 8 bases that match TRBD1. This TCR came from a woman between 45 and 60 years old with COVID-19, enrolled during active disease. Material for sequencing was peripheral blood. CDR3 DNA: TGTGCCACCAGTGAAAACAGGGGGATTAGCACAGATACGCAGTATTTT. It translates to CATSENRGISTDTQYF.